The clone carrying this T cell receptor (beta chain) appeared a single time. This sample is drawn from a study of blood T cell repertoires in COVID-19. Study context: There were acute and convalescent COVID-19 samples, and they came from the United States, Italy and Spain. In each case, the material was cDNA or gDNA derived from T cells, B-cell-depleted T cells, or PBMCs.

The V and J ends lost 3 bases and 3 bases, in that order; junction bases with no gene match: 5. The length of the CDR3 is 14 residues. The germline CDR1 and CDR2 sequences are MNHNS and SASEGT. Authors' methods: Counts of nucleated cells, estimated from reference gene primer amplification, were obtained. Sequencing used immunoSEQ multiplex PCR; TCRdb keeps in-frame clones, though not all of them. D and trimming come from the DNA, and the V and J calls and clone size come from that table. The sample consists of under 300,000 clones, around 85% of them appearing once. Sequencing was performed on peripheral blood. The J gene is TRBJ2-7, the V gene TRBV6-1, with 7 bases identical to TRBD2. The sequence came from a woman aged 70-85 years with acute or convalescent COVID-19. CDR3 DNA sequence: TGTGCCAGCAGTGATTGGGGGGGGGACTACGAGCAGTACTTC. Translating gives CASSDWGGDYEQYF.